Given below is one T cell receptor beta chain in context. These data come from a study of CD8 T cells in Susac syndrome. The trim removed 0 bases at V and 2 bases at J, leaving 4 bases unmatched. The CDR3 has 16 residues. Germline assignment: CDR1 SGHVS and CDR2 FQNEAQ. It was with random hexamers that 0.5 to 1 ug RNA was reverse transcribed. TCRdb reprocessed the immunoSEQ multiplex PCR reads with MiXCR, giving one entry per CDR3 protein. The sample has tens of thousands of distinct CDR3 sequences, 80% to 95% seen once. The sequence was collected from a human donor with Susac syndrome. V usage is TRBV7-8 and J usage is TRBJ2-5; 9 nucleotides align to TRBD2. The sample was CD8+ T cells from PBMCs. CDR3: CASSLAAGGRQETQYF. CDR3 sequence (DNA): TGTGCCAGCAGCTTAGCGGCGGGGGGGCGGCAAGAGACCCAGTACTTC.